Listed here are 11 T cell receptor beta chains from one sample, sequenced in a study of identical twins. TCRdb reprocessed the 5' RACE reads via MiXCR and lists one record per CDR3 protein. The sample shows roughly 190,000 distinct CDR3 sequences, about 16% of them seen only once. These data were also reused for a study on T cells expressing NK-cell markers.

The sequencing sample was made of CD8+ T cells sorted from blood. The receptors come from a woman in her late teens or twenties in good health.

The chain recombines TRBV21-1 with TRBJ2-7; TRBD2, as called in the table, went unchecked against the DNA. TRBV21-1 is recorded as a pseudogene. The CDR3 is 14 amino acids. The CDR3 is CASSKVREGDEQYF. The CDR3 bases are TGTGCCAGCAGCAAAGTCAGGGAAGGCGACGAGCAGTACTTC.

For this clonotype: One junction end does not reproduce the germline sequence, and a read error may be involved. The V gene is TRBV19, the J gene TRBJ2-1; a possible D gene is TRBD2 (5 bases). CDR1 is LNHDA and CDR2 is SQIVND in the germline V gene (reference sequence). The CDR3 contains 13 residues. CDR3 in amino acids: CASSLSPGNEQLF. In DNA form, the CDR3 reads TGTGCCAGTAGTCTCTCACCGGGGAATGAGCAGCTCTTC.

The V gene is TRBV2, the J gene TRBJ2-3; D gene ambiguous. Germline CDR1 reads SNHLY; CDR2 reads FYNNEI. The ends were cut back, 6 bases at V and 0 bases at J, with 13 bases in the middle. The length of the CDR3 is 15 residues. CDR3 region: CASSSMTDSTDTQYF. The CDR3 nucleotides read TGTGCCAGCAGCTCGATGACGGACAGCACAGATACGCAGTATTTT.

The chain joins TRBV4-1 to TRBJ2-1; D is undetermined. The CDR3 totals 15 residues. Trimming pared 1 base from V and 3 bases from J, leaving 10 bases between. CDR1 and CDR2 from the germline V gene are MGHRA and YSYEKL. CDR3 region: CASSQARDDYNEQFF. In nucleotides, the CDR3 is TGCGCCAGCAGCCAAGCTAGGGATGACTACAATGAGCAGTTCTTC.

In this sample, this clonotype turned up many times. This chain joins TRBV29-1 and TRBJ2-7; TRBD1 aligns across 8 bases. Germline loops: CDR1 SQVTM, CDR2 ANQGSEA. The CDR3 sequence is 12 residues long. Germline trimming cut 6 bases from V and 2 bases from J; bases unmatched to any gene: 3. The CDR3 bases are TGCAGCGTCCGGACAGGGACCTACGAGCAGTACTTC. It encodes CSVRTGTYEQYF.

The chain links TRBV7-9 to TRBJ2-7; 8 nucleotides match TRBD1. Germline loops: CDR1 SEHNR, CDR2 FQNEAQ (reference sequence). CDR3 length: 16 amino acids. Unmatched junction bases numbered 6, after V lost 0 bases and J lost 2 bases. CDR3 DNA: TGTGCCAGCAGCTTAGCTAGACAGGGGAGAACCTACGAGCAGTACTTC. Translating gives CASSLARQGRTYEQYF.

This clonotype was seen a handful of times. The chain is built from TRBV20-1 and TRBJ1-2, with 10 bases fitting TRBD1. CDR3 length: 13 amino acids. Trimming took 6 bases from V and 4 from J; bases not matched to a gene: 5. Germline CDR1 DFQATT, CDR2 SNEGSKA (reference sequence). The CDR3 DNA is TGCAGTGCCCGGGACAGGGGTGTCTATGGCTACACCTTC. This gives the protein CSARDRGVYGYTF.

This clonotype was counted between two and nine times. The chain is built from TRBV24-1 and TRBJ1-2, with D perhaps TRBD1 (5 bases). The CDR3 loop spans 11 amino acids. Germline V lookup: CDR1 KGHDR, CDR2 SFDVKD. The V and J ends lost 4 bases and 11 bases respectively, with 10 bases between them. The DNA for the CDR3 is TGTGCCACCAGTGACGGGGCAGCGTACACCTTC. Protein: CATSDGAAYTF.

V and J are TRBV12-3 or TRBV12-4 and TRBJ2-7, with 10 bases matching TRBD2. The ends lost 5 bases at V and 4 bases at J; junction bases unmatched: 8. The CDR3 has 15 residues. The CDR3 sequence: CASSPLAGDGYEQYF. CDR3 in DNA: TGTGCCAGCAGTCCGCTAGCGGGGGACGGATACGAGCAGTACTTC.

This clonotype has ten or more counts. The chain recombines TRBV5-1 with TRBJ2-7; TRBD2 aligns across 7 bases. CDR1 SGHRS and CDR2 YFSETQ come from the germline V gene. The CDR3 totals 15 residues. J was trimmed by 3 bases and V by 0 bases; bases with no gene match: 6. CDR3 amino acids: CASSLAGWGGYEQYF. In DNA, the CDR3 is TGCGCCAGCAGCTTGGCTGGCTGGGGGGGCTACGAGCAGTACTTC.

This clonotype was detected ten times or more. The chain combines TRBV3-1 with TRBJ2-2, with TRBD2 as a possible D gene (6 bases). With 2 bases removed from V and 7 bases from J, the gap between germline ends came to 14 bases. Germline V gene lookup returns CDR1 LGHDT and CDR2 YNNKEL (reference sequence). The CDR3 is made up of 15 amino acids. The CDR3 DNA sequence: TGTGCCAGCAGCCAAAACCCAGGGAGGCACGGGGAGCTGTTTTTT. This codes for CASSQNPGRHGELFF. Full variable domain (remainder filled in from reference TRBV3-1 and TRBJ2-2): DTAVSQTPKYLVTQMGNDKSIKCEQNLGHDTMYWYKQDSKKFLKIMFSYNNKELIINETVPNRFSPKSPDKAHLNLHINSLELGDSAVYFCASSQNPGRHGELFFGEGSRLTVL.